These T cell receptor beta chains were read from a single sample in a study of T cell changes during pregnancy in multiple sclerosis. TCRdb keeps only in-frame clones here, not all; method: immunoSEQ multiplex PCR. The profile covers tens of thousands of clones, with approximately 92% appearing a single time and roughly 2% taken by the ten largest. This specimen consisted of peripheral blood, obtained in the third trimester of pregnancy. The receptors come from a female donor in good health, enrolled as a control in a pregnancy study. The CDR3 runs from the conserved cysteine through the conserved F or W. The D gene is left open where the match is weak. Where a row states a size, it is once, few, many or the class of an expanded clone; other rows omit it.

TRBD1	.	TRBV7-3	TRBJ2-7	CASSPGQGQNAQYF	TGTGCCAGCAGCCCGGGACAGGGGCAGAACGCGCAGTACTTC
TRBD1	once	TRBV6-1	TRBJ1-2	CASSDTGGGMSANYGYTF	TGTGCCAGCAGTGACACAGGGGGAGGGATGTCAGCTAACTATGGCTACACCTTC
TRBD1	.	TRBV30	TRBJ1-4	CAHRDRSFEKLFF	TGTGCTCACCGGGACAGGTCCTTTGAAAAACTGTTTTTT
.	once	TRBV28	TRBJ1-1	CASSFRGEHTEAFF	TGTGCCAGCAGTTTCAGGGGCGAGCACACTGAAGCTTTCTTT
.	.	TRBV18	TRBJ1-2	CASSRGPEESNYGYTF	TGTGCCAGCTCACGAGGGCCCGAGGAGTCTAACTATGGCTACACCTTC
TRBD1	once	TRBV7-3	TRBJ2-2	CASSSDRDTGELFF	TGTGCCAGCAGCTCAGACAGGGACACCGGGGAGCTGTTTTTT
.	.	TRBV29-1	TRBJ2-7	CSVALRGPYEQYF	TGCAGCGTTGCATTGCGGGGGCCCTACGAGCAGTACTTC
TRBD1	.	TRBV19	TRBJ2-7	CASRGTGVSYEQYF	TGTGCCAGTAGAGGGACAGGGGTTTCCTACGAGCAGTACTTC
TRBD1	.	TRBV19	TRBJ1-5	CASSPMTGTNQPQHF	TGTGCCAGTAGTCCGATGACAGGGACCAATCAGCCCCAGCATTTT
.	.	TRBV9	TRBJ1-6	CASSAQGMNSPLHF	TGTGCCAGCAGCGCACAGGGCATGAATTCACCCCTCCACTTT
.	.	TRBV27	TRBJ2-1	CASSLSAGYPNNEQFF	TGTGCCAGCAGTTTATCTGCAGGATACCCCAACAATGAGCAGTTCTTC
.	.	TRBV29-1	TRBJ2-4	CSVIQINIQYF	TGCAGCGTGATTCAGATAAACATTCAGTACTTC
TRBD2	.	TRBV10-1	TRBJ2-7	CASSESAGTSLREQYF	TGCGCCAGCAGTGAGTCCGCCGGGACTAGTCTTCGCGAGCAGTACTTC
.	.	TRBV10-3	TRBJ1-5	CAIANQGLNQPQHF	TGTGCCATCGCTAACCAGGGGTTAAATCAGCCCCAGCATTTT
.	.	TRBV2	TRBJ1-5	CASSGDSNQPQHF	TGTGCCAGCTCAGGGGATAGCAATCAGCCCCAGCATTTT
TRBD1	.	TRBV6-5	TRBJ1-1	CASRPDRGRTEAFF	TGTGCCAGCAGACCCGACAGGGGGAGGACTGAAGCTTTCTTT
.	.	TRBV19	TRBJ1-1	CASSIDRGSFWAAFF	TGTGCCAGTAGTATAGATCGGGGTTCTTTCTGGGCGGCTTTCTTT
TRBD1	once	TRBV5-6	TRBJ1-4	CASGRDSRNEKLFF	TGTGCCAGCGGGCGGGACAGTAGGAATGAAAAACTGTTTTTT
TRBD1	.	TRBV6-5	TRBJ2-5	CATRVTGLTETQYF	TGTGCCACCCGAGTGACAGGGCTCACAGAGACCCAGTACTTC
.	.	TRBV4-2	TRBJ2-3	CASSQEGLATSTDTQYF	TGTGCCAGCAGCCAAGAGGGCCTAGCGACTAGCACAGATACGCAGTATTTT
TRBD1	.	TRBV4-1	TRBJ1-5	CASSQSGTGGEYSNQPQHF	TGCGCCAGCAGCCAATCTGGGACAGGGGGCGAATATAGCAATCAGCCCCAGCATTTT
TRBD1	once	TRBV27	TRBJ1-1	CASSTPGRDRVTEAFF	TGTGCCAGCAGTACGCCCGGCCGGGACAGGGTGACTGAAGCTTTCTTT
TRBD2	.	TRBV30	TRBJ2-7	CAWSDGTSGRVGGEQYF	TGTGCCTGGAGTGACGGGACTAGCGGGAGGGTGGGTGGCGAGCAGTACTTC
TRBD2	.	TRBV27	TRBJ2-7	CASSSTPSGSYEQYF	TGTGCCAGCAGTTCAACCCCTAGCGGGAGCTACGAGCAGTACTTC